Listed below are T cell receptor beta chains from one sample, sequenced in a study of cytomegalovirus exposure and HLA in healthy donors. TCRdb keeps only in-frame clones here, not all; method: immunoSEQ multiplex PCR. The sample yields 180,000 or so clones, 75% to 80% seen once. Source material: PBMCs. These receptors were collected from a middle-aged man in good health and CMV-seropositive. Both conserved end residues are part of each CDR3. A D gene is named only where the DNA matches it firmly. Size values are once, few and many counts, or a class for expanded clones, and some rows have none.

NA	TRBV10-1	TRBJ2-3	TRBD2	TGCGCCAGCAGCGGGACTAGCGGGAGGGGCACAGATACGCAGTATTTT	CASSGTSGRGTDTQYF
NA	TRBV5-6	TRBJ2-7	NA	TGTGCCAGCACCTTGGCCGGGTTATACGAGCAGTACTTC	CASTLAGLYEQYF
NA	TRBV5-1	TRBJ2-1	NA	TGCGCCAGCAGTATCACCGGGAGTGTGTGGTCAGAGCAGTTCTTC	CASSITGSVWSEQFF
NA	TRBV12-5	TRBJ2-1	TRBD2	TGTGCTAGTGGTTGGGCGGTTAGCACGGGACTAGCGGGAGCCGGTGAGCAGTTCTTC	CASGWAVSTGLAGAGEQFF
NA	TRBV19	TRBJ2-3	NA	TGTGCCAGTAGTCCGGGACTCAGTTCTAGCACAGATACGCAGTATTTT	CASSPGLSSSTDTQYF
NA	TRBV9	TRBJ2-1	TRBD2	TGTGCCAGCAGCGTACTGGGAGTAGCGGGCCACAATGAGCAGTTCTTC	CASSVLGVAGHNEQFF
NA	TRBV5-1	TRBJ2-7	TRBD1	TGCGCCAGCAGCCGTCAAGGACAGGTGGACGAGCAGTACTTC	CASSRQGQVDEQYF
NA	TRBV11-2	TRBJ1-1	NA	TGTGCCGAACAGGATACTGAAGCTTTCTTT	CAEQDTEAFF
NA	TRBV11-3	TRBJ1-1	NA	TGTGCCAGCAGCTTATATTCCACTGAAGCTTTCTTT	CASSLYSTEAFF
NA	TRBV27	TRBJ2-7	TRBD2	TGTGCCAGCAGCTCCGGACTAGCGAGCTACGAGCAGTACTTC	CASSSGLASYEQYF
NA	TRBV7-9	TRBJ2-3	TRBD2	TGTGCCAGCAGCCTACGGACTAGCGGAGATACGCAGTATTTT	CASSLRTSGDTQYF
NA	TRBV5-1	TRBJ2-1	TRBD1	TGCGCCAGCCGGCTGACAGGGAACAATGAGCAGTTCTTC	CASRLTGNNEQFF
NA	TRBV27	TRBJ1-5	NA	TGTGCCAGCAGTTCAGGAGGGGCCTTCAATCAGCCCCAGCATTTT	CASSSGGAFNQPQHF
NA	TRBV28	TRBJ1-2	TRBD1	TGTGCCAGTCTCGGGGGTCAGGGGGTGTATGGCTACACCTTC	CASLGGQGVYGYTF
once	TRBV7-2	TRBJ2-1	NA	TGTGCCAAAGCGGGCCCGGGCAGCGATGAGCAGTTCTTC	CAKAGPGSDEQFF
few	TRBV7-6	TRBJ2-1	NA	TGTGCCAGCAGCCGCGGGGCCCACAATGAGCAGTTCTTC	CASSRGAHNEQFF
NA	TRBV5-1	TRBJ1-1	NA	TGCGCCAGCAGCCGGGGTGGAACGACCAATAAGGCCCCTGAAGCTTTCTTT	CASSRGGTTNKAPEAFF
NA	TRBV7-2	TRBJ2-3	TRBD2	TGTGCCAGCAGCTTGGGACTAGCGGGAGATACGCAGTATTTT	CASSLGLAGDTQYF
NA	TRBV9	TRBJ2-2	NA	TGTGCCAGCAGCGCCCGAGGGGGTAGGAACACCGGGGAGCTGTTTTTT	CASSARGGRNTGELFF
NA	TRBV7-3	TRBJ2-5	NA	TGTGCCAGCAGCTTAAGGAGCGGGACACAAGAGACCCAGTACTTC	CASSLRSGTQETQYF
NA	TRBV10-2	TRBJ2-5	TRBD2	TGCGCCAGCAGTGGGGCGGGAGTAGCAGAGACCCAGTACTTC	CASSGAGVAETQYF
NA	TRBV7-9	TRBJ1-1	NA	TGTGCCAGCAGCTTAGATTGGATGACAGCGAACACTGAAGCTTTCTTT	CASSLDWMTANTEAFF
NA	TRBV2	TRBJ1-1	NA	TGTGCCAGCAGACCCAGACAGGTTCAGGACACTGAAGCTTTCTTT	CASRPRQVQDTEAFF
NA	TRBV9	TRBJ2-1	NA	TGTGCCAGCAGCGTCAGCCCCGACGGGTACAATGAGCAGTTCTTC	CASSVSPDGYNEQFF
NA	TRBV6-5	TRBJ1-4	NA	TGTGCCAGCAGTGAAGTGCAGGGTAATGAAAAACTGTTTTTT	CASSEVQGNEKLFF
NA	TRBV27	TRBJ2-7	TRBD2	TGTGCCAGCAGTCCTTTACGGGGGGCCTACGAGCAGTACTTC	CASSPLRGAYEQYF
NA	TRBV5-5	TRBJ2-7	NA	TGTGCCAGCAGCAACCGGGATCCCGAGGACGAGCAGTACTTC	CASSNRDPEDEQYF
NA	TRBV7-3	TRBJ2-1	NA	TGTGCCAGCAGCCCGGGAACTGACAATGAGCAGTTCTTC	CASSPGTDNEQFF
NA	TRBV7-2	TRBJ1-4	TRBD1	TGTGCCAGCAGCCGACAGGGATCGTGGGAAAAACTGTTTTTT	CASSRQGSWEKLFF
NA	TRBV5-1	TRBJ2-2	NA	TGCGCCAGCACCGGCGGGACGAACTTGAACACCGGGGAGCTGTTTTTT	CASTGGTNLNTGELFF
NA	TRBV5-4	TRBJ1-2	NA	TGTGCCAGCAGCCCGGACATACCCTATGGCTACACCTTC	CASSPDIPYGYTF
once	TRBV6-1	TRBJ2-1	NA	TGTGCCAGCAGTGAACCGGGACTTAGTGATTACAATGAGCAGTTCTTC	CASSEPGLSDYNEQFF
few	TRBV7-9	TRBJ2-1	TRBD2	TGTGCCAGCAGTGACCTTAGCGGGTGGGATATGAATGAGCAGTTCTTC	CASSDLSGWDMNEQFF
NA	TRBV11-2	TRBJ2-7	TRBD1	TGTGCCAGCAGCTTAGCCCTAACCGGGACAGGGGCCTACGAGCAGTACTTC	CASSLALTGTGAYEQYF
NA	TRBV5-1	TRBJ1-1	NA	TGCGCCAGCAGCCAAAGAGTTGGGAACACTGAAGCTTTCTTT	CASSQRVGNTEAFF
NA	TRBV4-1	TRBJ2-7	TRBD1	TGCGCCAGCAGCCAAGGCCCGGGACAGGGGAGATCGGACGAGCAGTACTTC	CASSQGPGQGRSDEQYF
NA	TRBV10-3	TRBJ2-5	NA	TGTGCCATCAGTGATTCTAAGGGGCGGATAGCCCAGTACTTC	CAISDSKGRIAQYF
NA	TRBV30	TRBJ1-6	NA	TGTGCCTGGAGTAGGGGTTTGCTTAATTCACCCCTCCACTTT	CAWSRGLLNSPLHF
NA	TRBV4-2	TRBJ2-7	TRBD2	TGTGCCAGCAGCCAAGATGGGACTATTGCCTACGAGCAGTACTTC	CASSQDGTIAYEQYF
NA	TRBV29-1	TRBJ2-1	NA	TGCAGCGTTAAAAAAGGGGTTTGGGAGCAGTTCTTC	CSVKKGVWEQFF
few	TRBV28	TRBJ1-1	NA	TGTGCCAGCTCAATACAGGGAGTCACTGAAGCTTTCTTT	CASSIQGVTEAFF
NA	TRBV18	TRBJ1-1	TRBD1	TGTGCCAGCTCACCCGGACAGGTTGAAGCTTTCTTT	CASSPGQVEAFF
NA	TRBV6-5	TRBJ2-2	TRBD2	TGTGCCAGCAGTTGGGACTATAGGGGAAACACCGGGGAGCTGTTTTTT	CASSWDYRGNTGELFF
NA	TRBV4-1	TRBJ2-3	NA	TGCGCCAGCAGCCGGGCCCTTAGCACAGATACGCAGTATTTT	CASSRALSTDTQYF
NA	TRBV4-1	TRBJ2-1	NA	TGCGCCAGCAGCCAAGTCCACAATTACAATGAGCAGTTCTTC	CASSQVHNYNEQFF
NA	TRBV5-4	TRBJ2-3	TRBD2	TGTGCCAGCAGCTTAGCGGGAGGGAGCACAGATACGCAGTATTTT	CASSLAGGSTDTQYF
NA	TRBV28	TRBJ2-1	NA	TGTGCCAGCAGGTCCTTTGGGGCGGCCCAGTTCTTC	CASRSFGAAQFF